This passage covers 4 T cell receptor beta chains from one sample sequenced in a study of T cell changes during pregnancy in multiple sclerosis. TCRdb's copy holds only in-frame clones and misses some; the assay was immunoSEQ multiplex PCR. The sample lists some 97,000 clones; 80% to 95% were seen once. The source was peripheral blood, collected after pregnancy. Source of these receptors: a female donor with multiple sclerosis, enrolled in a pregnancy study.

J is TRBJ1-5 and V is TRBV18; 8 bases agree with TRBD1. The CDR3 has 17 amino acids. V lost 3 bases to trimming and J lost 0 bases; unmatched junction nucleotides: 7. Per germline, CDR1 KGHSH and CDR2 LQKENI. As DNA, the CDR3 is TGTGCCAGCTCACCGCAGGGACAGGTTAATAGCAATCAGCCCCAGCATTTT. It yields the protein CASSPQGQVNSNQPQHF. The complete variable domain, with remaining parts taken from reference TRBV18 and TRBJ1-5, reads NAGVMQNPRHLVRRRGQEARLRCSPMKGHSHVYWYRQLPEEGLKFMVYLQKENIIDESGMPKERFSAEFPKEGPSILRIQQVVRGDSAAYFCASSPQGQVNSNQPQHFGDGTRLSIL.

V and J are TRBV27 and TRBJ2-1; 11 positions match TRBD2. CDR3 length equals 15 residues. CDR1 and CDR2 (germline): MNHEY, SMNVEV (reference sequence). The trim removed 2 bases at V and 7 bases at J, leaving 4 bases unmatched. This CDR3 reads CASSLGIAGGNEQFF. DNA of the CDR3: TGTGCCAGCAGTTTAGGAATAGCGGGAGGGAATGAGCAGTTCTTC.

The chain employs TRBV9 and TRBJ2-3, with D possibly TRBD2 on 6 matching bases. The CDR3 is made up of 15 amino acids. Trimming removed 0 bases from V and 6 bases from J, with 14 bases in between. The V gene's germline CDR1 is SGDLS and CDR2 YYNGEE. The CDR3 here is CASSVDRGITDTQYF. As DNA, the CDR3 is TGTGCCAGCAGCGTAGATCGGGGGATAACGGATACGCAGTATTTT.

The table lists this clone with a count of one. This rearrangement joins TRBV5-1 to TRBJ2-5; D is possibly TRBD1 (6 bases). Trimming cost V 4 bases and J 2 bases, with 9 bases left between them. CDR3 length: 13 residues. CDR1 and CDR2 from the germline V gene are SGHRS and YFSETQ. The CDR3, as DNA: TGCGCCAGCAGCCTAGGACAGCAAGAGACCCAGTACTTC. Its protein product is CASSLGQQETQYF.